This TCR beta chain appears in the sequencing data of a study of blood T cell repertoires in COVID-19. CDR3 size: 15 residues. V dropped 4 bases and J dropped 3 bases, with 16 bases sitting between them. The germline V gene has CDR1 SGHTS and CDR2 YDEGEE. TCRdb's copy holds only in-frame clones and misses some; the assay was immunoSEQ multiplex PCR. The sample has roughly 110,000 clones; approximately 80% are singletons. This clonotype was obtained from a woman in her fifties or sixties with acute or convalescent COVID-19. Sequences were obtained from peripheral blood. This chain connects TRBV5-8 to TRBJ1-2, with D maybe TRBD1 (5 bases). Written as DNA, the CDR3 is TGTGCCAGCAGCCGCGGCAGGGCGTGGGACTATGGCTACACCTTC. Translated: CASSRGRAWDYGYTF.